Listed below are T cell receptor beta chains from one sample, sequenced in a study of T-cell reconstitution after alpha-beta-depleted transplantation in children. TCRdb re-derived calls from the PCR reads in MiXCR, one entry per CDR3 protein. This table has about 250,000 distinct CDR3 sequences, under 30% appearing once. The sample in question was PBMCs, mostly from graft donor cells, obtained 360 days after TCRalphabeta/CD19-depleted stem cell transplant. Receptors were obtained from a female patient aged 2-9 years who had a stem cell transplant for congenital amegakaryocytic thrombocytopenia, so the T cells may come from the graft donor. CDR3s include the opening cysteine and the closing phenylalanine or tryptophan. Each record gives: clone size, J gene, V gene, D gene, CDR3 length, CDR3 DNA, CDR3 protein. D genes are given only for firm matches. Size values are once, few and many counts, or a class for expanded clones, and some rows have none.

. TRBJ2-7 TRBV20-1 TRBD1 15 TGCAGTGCTAGGCTTACCGGGACAGGGCCCCACGAGCAGTACTTC CSARLTGTGPHEQYF
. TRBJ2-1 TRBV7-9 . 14 TGTGCCAGCAGCTACGGGGGCCTGCACAATGAGCAGTTCTTC CASSYGGLHNEQFF
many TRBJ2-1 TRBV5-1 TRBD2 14 TGCGCCAGCAGCCAGACTAGCGGCCGCAATGAGCAGTTCTTC CASSQTSGRNEQFF
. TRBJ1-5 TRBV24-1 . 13 TGTGCCACCAGTGAGACAGGCCATCAGCCCCAGCATTTT CATSETGHQPQHF
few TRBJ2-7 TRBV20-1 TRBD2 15 TGCAGTGCTGGGGTAGCGGGAGGGCTCTCCTACGAGCAGTACTTC CSAGVAGGLSYEQYF
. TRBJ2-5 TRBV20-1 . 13 TGCAGTGCTAGAGAGGACCTGGTGGGGGCCCAGTACTTC CSAREDLVGAQYF
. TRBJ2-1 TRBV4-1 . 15 TGCGCCAGCAGCCCCCCCGACGGCATGGCCCATGAGCAGTTCTTC CASSPPDGMAHEQFF
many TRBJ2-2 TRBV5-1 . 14 TGCGCCAGCAGCTTGCTAGGGAACACCGGGGAGCTGTTTTTT CASSLLGNTGELFF
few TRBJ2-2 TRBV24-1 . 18 TGTGCCACCAGTGATTTGGATCGGCGGAACGCGAACACCGGGGAGCTGTTTTTT CATSDLDRRNANTGELFF
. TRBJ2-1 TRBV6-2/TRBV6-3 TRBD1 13 TGTGCCAGCAAAAAGACAGGGGACAATGAGCAGTTCTTC CASKKTGDNEQFF
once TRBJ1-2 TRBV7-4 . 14 TGTGCCAGCAGCTTACAGGGTTTCGGCTATGGCTACACCTTC CASSLQGFGYGYTF
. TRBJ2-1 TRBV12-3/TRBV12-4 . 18 TGTGCCAGCAGTTTAGTCCCCCTCTGGCAGGGAGTCCCCCAGGAGCAGTTCTTC CASSLVPLWQGVPQEQFF
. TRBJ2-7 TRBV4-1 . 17 TGCGCCAGCAGCCAAGTGGTTTGGTTGGGCAGACCCTACGAGCAGTACTTC CASSQVVWLGRPYEQYF
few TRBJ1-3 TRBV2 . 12 TGTGCCAGCAGTGCCAGGGCGGACACCATATATTTT CASSARADTIYF
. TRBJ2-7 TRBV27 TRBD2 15 TGTGCCAGCAGTCTCGGGGGGTGTATCTCCTACGAGCAGTACTTC CASSLGGCISYEQYF
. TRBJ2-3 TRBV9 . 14 TGTGCCAGCAGCGTAGCGGGAAGCACAGATACGCAGTATTTT CASSVAGSTDTQYF
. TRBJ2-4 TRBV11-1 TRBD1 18 TGTGCCAGCAGCCGTACTCACAGGGGAATACTAGCCAAAAACATTCAGTACTTC CASSRTHRGILAKNIQYF
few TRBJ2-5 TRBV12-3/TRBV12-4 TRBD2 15 TGTGCCAGCAGTCTCAACCCTAGCGGACGAGAGACCCAGTACTTC CASSLNPSGRETQYF
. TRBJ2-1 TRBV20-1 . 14 TGCAGTGTCCCTAGGGACGTCGGCTACAATGAGCAGTTCTTC CSVPRDVGYNEQFF
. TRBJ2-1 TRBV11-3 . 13 TGTGCCAGCAGCTTATCCTCACCGGATGAGCAGTTCTTC CASSLSSPDEQFF
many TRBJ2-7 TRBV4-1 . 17 TGCGCCAGCAGCCAAGATAAAGGGATGAAGAGCTCCTACGAGCAGTACTTC CASSQDKGMKSSYEQYF
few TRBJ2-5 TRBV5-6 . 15 TGTGCCAGCAGCCGGGACCTGTGGGGGCAGAAGACCCAGTACTTC CASSRDLWGQKTQYF
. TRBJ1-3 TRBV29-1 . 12 TGCAGCGTTGTGTTGTCTGGAAACACCATATATTTT CSVVLSGNTIYF
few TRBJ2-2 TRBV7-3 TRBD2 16 TGTGCCAGCTCGTTGGCGGGAGGAACGAACACCGGGGAGCTGTTTTTT CASSLAGGTNTGELFF
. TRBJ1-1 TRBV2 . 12 TGTGCCAGCAGTGGGTATGTCGCTGAAGCTTTCTTT CASSGYVAEAFF
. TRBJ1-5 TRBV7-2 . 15 TGTGCCAGCAGCTCGGGTGGCGCGAGCAATCAGCCCCAGCATTTT CASSSGGASNQPQHF
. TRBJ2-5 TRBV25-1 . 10 TGTGCCAGCAAAGAAGAGACCCAGTACTTC CASKEETQYF
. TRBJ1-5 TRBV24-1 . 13 TGTGCCACCAGTATGAGGGGGTGGGGGCCCCAGCATTTT CATSMRGWGPQHF
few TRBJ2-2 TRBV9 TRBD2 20 TGTGCCAGCAGCGCCTCACATCGACTAGCGGGGGCTATGAACACCGGGGAGCTGTTTTTT CASSASHRLAGAMNTGELFF